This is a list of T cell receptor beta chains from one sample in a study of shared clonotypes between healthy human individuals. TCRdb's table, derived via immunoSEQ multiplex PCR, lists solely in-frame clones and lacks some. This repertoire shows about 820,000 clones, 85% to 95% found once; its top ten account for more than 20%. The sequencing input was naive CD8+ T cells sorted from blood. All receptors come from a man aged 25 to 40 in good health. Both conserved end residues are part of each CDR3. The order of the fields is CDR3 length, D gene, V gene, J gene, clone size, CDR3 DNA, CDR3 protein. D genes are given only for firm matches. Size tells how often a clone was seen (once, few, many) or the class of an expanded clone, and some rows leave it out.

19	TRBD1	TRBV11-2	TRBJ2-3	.	TGTGCCAGCAGCTACCCGGGACAGGGGGCATTAATGGGCACAGATACGCAGTATTTT	CASSYPGQGALMGTDTQYF
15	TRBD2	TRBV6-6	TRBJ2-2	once	TGTGCCAGCAGTTACAAGCGGGAGAACACCGGGGAGCTGTTTTTT	CASSYKRENTGELFF
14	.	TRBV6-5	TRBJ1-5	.	TGTGCCACCGGGACGTACAATAGCAATCAGCCCCAGCATTTT	CATGTYNSNQPQHF
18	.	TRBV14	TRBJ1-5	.	TGTGCCAGCAGCCAAGATGGCCGGGACGGATATAGCAATCAGCCCCAGCATTTT	CASSQDGRDGYSNQPQHF
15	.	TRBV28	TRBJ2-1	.	TGTGCCAGCAGTCGAATAGCGCACATGTACAATGAGCAGTTCTTC	CASSRIAHMYNEQFF
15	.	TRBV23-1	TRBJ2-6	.	TGCGCCAGCACCTTGACCGAAGGTGGGGCCAACGTCCTGACTTTC	CASTLTEGGANVLTF
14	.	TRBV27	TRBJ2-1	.	TGTGCCAGCAGTTTACTCAACACCTACAATGAGCAGTTCTTC	CASSLLNTYNEQFF
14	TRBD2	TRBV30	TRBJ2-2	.	TGTGCCTGGAGTGCGGGGGGAAACACCGGGGAGCTGTTTTTT	CAWSAGGNTGELFF
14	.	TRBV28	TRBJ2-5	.	TGTGCCAGCAGTTTAACGGGAGATGAAGAGACCCAGTACTTC	CASSLTGDEETQYF
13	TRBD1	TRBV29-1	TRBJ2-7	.	TGCAGCGCATGGACAGGGGAAGCTTACGAGCAGTACTTC	CSAWTGEAYEQYF
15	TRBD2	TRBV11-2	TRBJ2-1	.	TGTGCCAGCAGCTTAGGGGCGGGAGCTCTGAATGAGCAGTTCTTC	CASSLGAGALNEQFF
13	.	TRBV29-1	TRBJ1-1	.	TGCAGCGTTGACGGGCCCAGTGGGACTGAAGCTTTCTTT	CSVDGPSGTEAFF
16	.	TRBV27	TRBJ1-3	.	TGTGCCAGCAGTCCCTCGCCGGGGAGCTCTGGAAACACCATATATTTT	CASSPSPGSSGNTIYF
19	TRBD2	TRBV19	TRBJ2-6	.	TGTGCCAGTAGTCCCCGGGGACTAGCGGAAGTCTCTGGGGCCAACGTCCTGACTTTC	CASSPRGLAEVSGANVLTF
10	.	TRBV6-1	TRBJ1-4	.	TGTGCCAGCAAACAGGAAAAACTGTTTTTT	CASKQEKLFF
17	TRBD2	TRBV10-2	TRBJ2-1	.	TGCGCCAGCAGTGTATTCCCCCGGACTAGTTTAAGGAATGAGCAGTTCTTC	CASSVFPRTSLRNEQFF
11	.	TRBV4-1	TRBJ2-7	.	TGCGCCAGCAGCCGGGGAGACGAGCAGTACTTC	CASSRGDEQYF
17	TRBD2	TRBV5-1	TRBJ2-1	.	TGCGCCAGCAGCTTGGGGCTAGCGGGAGGGCCCTACAATGAGCAGTTCTTC	CASSLGLAGGPYNEQFF
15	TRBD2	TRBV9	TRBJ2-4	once	TGTGCCAGCAGCGCCGGGACTAGCGGGATAGACATTCAGTACTTC	CASSAGTSGIDIQYF
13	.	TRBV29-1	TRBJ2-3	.	TGCAGCGTTACAGGGGGGGGGACAGATACGCAGTATTTT	CSVTGGGTDTQYF
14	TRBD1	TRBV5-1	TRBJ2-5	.	TGCGCCAGCTCCCCGGAGACAGGGGTTTGGGCCCAGTACTTC	CASSPETGVWAQYF
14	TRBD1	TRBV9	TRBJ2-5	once	TGTGCCAGCAGCCCGTGGGACAGGCGGGAGACCCAGTACTTC	CASSPWDRRETQYF
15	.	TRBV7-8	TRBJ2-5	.	TGTGCCAGCAGTTGGCCCCCGACAGTGGGAGAGACCCAGTACTTC	CASSWPPTVGETQYF
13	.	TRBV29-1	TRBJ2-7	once	TGCAGCGCCGCCGGGACGGAGACCTACGAGCAGTACTTC	CSAAGTETYEQYF
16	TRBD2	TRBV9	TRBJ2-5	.	TGTGCCAGCAGCGTAGGGCTAGCGGGGCTCCAAGAGACCCAGTACTTC	CASSVGLAGLQETQYF
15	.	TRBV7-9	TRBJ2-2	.	TGTGCCAGCAGCTTATGGACGGAGAACACCGGGGAGCTGTTTTTT	CASSLWTENTGELFF
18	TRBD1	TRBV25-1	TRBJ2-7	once	TGTGCCAGCAGTGGTTGGACAGGGGTAAAACTAGCCGGCGGCGAGCAGTACTTC	CASSGWTGVKLAGGEQYF
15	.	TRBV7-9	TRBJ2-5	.	TGTGCCAGCAGCTTACGTGGGCAGGTACAAGAGACCCAGTACTTC	CASSLRGQVQETQYF
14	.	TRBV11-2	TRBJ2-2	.	TGTGCCAGTACCACCGGGACGTCAACCGGGGAGCTGTTTTTT	CASTTGTSTGELFF
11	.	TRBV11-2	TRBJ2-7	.	TGTGCCAGCAGCTCCTACCACGAGCAGTACTTC	CASSSYHEQYF
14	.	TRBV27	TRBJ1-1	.	TGTGCCAGCAGTTTACTTGGGCGGTCCACTGAAGCTTTCTTT	CASSLLGRSTEAFF
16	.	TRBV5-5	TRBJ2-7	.	TGTGCCAGCAGCGCGGGGCCGCCAGGGAGGTTGGGCGAGCAGTACTTC	CASSAGPPGRLGEQYF
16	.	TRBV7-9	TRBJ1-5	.	TGTGCCAGCAGCTTAGAAACAGTCCATAGCAATCAGCCCCAGCATTTT	CASSLETVHSNQPQHF
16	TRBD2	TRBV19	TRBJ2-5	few	TGTGCCAGTAGCACCTCACCGACTAGCCCCCAAGAGACCCAGTACTTC	CASSTSPTSPQETQYF
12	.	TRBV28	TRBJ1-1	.	TGTGCCAGCAGTTACATCGGGACTGAAGCTTTCTTT	CASSYIGTEAFF
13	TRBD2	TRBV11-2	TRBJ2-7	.	TGTGCCAGCAGCGGGGGGGACTGGCGCGAGCAGTACTTC	CASSGGDWREQYF
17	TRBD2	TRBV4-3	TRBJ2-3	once	TGCGCCAGCAGCCAAAAGGAAGCGGGAGGGCTGTCAGATACGCAGTATTTT	CASSQKEAGGLSDTQYF
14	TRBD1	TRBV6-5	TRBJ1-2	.	TGTGCCAGCAGTTACTATCAGACAGGGGAAGGCTACACCTTC	CASSYYQTGEGYTF
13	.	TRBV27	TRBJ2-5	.	TGTGCCAGCAGTTTATTAGGTCAAGAGACCCAGTACTTC	CASSLLGQETQYF
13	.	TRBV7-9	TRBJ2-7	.	TGTGCCAGCAGCCCTGGTGGTCCCTACGAGCAGTACTTC	CASSPGGPYEQYF
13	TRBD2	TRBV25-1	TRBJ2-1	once	TGTGCCAGCAGGGCGGCGGGGGGGGATGAGCAGTTCTTC	CASRAAGGDEQFF
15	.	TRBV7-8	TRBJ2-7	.	TGTGCCAGCAGCCCATCCGGGACCGGAGACTACGAGCAGTACTTC	CASSPSGTGDYEQYF
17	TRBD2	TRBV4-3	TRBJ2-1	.	TGCGCCAGCAGCCAAGAACTTGGGCTAGCGGAATACAATGAGCAGTTCTTC	CASSQELGLAEYNEQFF
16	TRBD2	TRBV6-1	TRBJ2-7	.	TGTGCCAGCAGTGAAGGATCCGAGCGGGAGTGGTACGAGCAGTACTTC	CASSEGSEREWYEQYF
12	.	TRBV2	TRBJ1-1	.	TGTGCCAGCAACGAGGGGCTCACTGAAGCTTTCTTT	CASNEGLTEAFF
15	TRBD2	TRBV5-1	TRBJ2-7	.	TGCGCCAGCAGTCCACTAGCGGGACCTGCTTACGAGCAGTACTTC	CASSPLAGPAYEQYF
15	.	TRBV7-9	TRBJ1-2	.	TGTGCCAGCAGCACTCCGGGACCAGAGGACTATGGCTACACCTTC	CASSTPGPEDYGYTF
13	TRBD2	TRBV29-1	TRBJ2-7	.	TGCAGCGTGACGACTAGCGGGTTTTATGAGCAGTACTTC	CSVTTSGFYEQYF
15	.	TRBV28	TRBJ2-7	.	TGTGCCAGCAGTTTGAACAGGGATACCTCCTACGAGCAGTACTTC	CASSLNRDTSYEQYF
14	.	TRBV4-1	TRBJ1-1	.	TGCGCCAGCAGCTCGGGGGGAATGAACACTGAAGCTTTCTTT	CASSSGGMNTEAFF
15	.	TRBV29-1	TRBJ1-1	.	TGCAGCGTTGAAGATACAGGGTTCATGAACACTGAAGCTTTCTTT	CSVEDTGFMNTEAFF
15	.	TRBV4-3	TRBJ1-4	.	TGCGCCAGCAGCTCTACAGGGACGGGAAATGAAAAACTGTTTTTT	CASSSTGTGNEKLFF